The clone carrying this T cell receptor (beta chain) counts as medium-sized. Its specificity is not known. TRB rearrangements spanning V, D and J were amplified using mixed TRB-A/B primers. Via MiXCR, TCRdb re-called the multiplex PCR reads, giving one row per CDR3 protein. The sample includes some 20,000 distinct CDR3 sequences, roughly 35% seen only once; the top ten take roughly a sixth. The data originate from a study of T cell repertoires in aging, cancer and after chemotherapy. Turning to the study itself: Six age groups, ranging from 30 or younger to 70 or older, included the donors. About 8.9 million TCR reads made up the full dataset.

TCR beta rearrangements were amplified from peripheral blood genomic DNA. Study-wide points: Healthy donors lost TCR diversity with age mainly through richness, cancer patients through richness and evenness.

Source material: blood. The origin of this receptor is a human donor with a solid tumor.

DNA of the CDR3: TGTGCCAGCGGGAACCAAGGGTCTGGGGCCAACGTCCTGACTTTC. Residues: CASGNQGSGANVLTF. The chain has TRBV19 and TRBJ2-6, with a tentative D call TRBD2 (5 bases). The V gene lost 9 bases and the J gene lost 1 base, with 13 bases spanning the gap. This CDR3 is 15 amino acids long. Germline loops: CDR1 LNHDA, CDR2 SQIVND (reference sequence). The full variable domain, rest sourced from reference TRBV19 and TRBJ2-6, is DGGITQSPKYLFRKEGQNVTLSCEQNLNHDAMYWYRQDPGQGLRLIYYSQIVNDFQKGDIAEGYSVSREKKESFPLTVTSAQKNPTAFYLCASGNQGSGANVLTFGAGSRLTVL.